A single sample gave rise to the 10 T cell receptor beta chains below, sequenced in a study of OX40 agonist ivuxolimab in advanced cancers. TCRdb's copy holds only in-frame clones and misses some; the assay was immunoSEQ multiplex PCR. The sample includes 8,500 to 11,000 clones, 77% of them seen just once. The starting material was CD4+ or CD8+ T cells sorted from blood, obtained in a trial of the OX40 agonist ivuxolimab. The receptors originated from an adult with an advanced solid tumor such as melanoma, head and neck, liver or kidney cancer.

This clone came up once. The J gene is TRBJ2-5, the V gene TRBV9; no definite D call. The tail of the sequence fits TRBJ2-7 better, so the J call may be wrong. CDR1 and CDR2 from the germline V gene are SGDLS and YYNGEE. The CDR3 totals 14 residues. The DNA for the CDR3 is TGTGCCAGCAGCCTGACGACGGAGTCCTACGAGCAGTACTTC. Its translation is CASSLTTESYEQYF.

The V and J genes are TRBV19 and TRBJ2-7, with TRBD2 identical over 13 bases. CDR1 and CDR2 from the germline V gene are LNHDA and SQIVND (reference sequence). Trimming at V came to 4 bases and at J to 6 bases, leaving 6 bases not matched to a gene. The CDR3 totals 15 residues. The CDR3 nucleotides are TGTGCCAGTAGTAGGAGGACTAGCGGGAGTGGCGAGCAGTACTTC. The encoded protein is CASSRRTSGSGEQYF.

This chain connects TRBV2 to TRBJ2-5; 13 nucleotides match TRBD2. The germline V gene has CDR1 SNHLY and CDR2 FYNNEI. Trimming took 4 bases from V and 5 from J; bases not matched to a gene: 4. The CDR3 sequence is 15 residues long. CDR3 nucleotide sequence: TGTGCCAGCAGTGGGACTAGCGGGAGACGGGAGACCCAGTACTTC. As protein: CASSGTSGRRETQYF. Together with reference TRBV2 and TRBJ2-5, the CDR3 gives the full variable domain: EPEVTQTPSHQVTQMGQEVILRCVPISNHLYFYWYRQILGQKVEFLVSFYNNEISEKSEIFDDQFSVERPDGSNFTLKIRSTKLEDSAMYFCASSGTSGRRETQYFGPGTRLLVL.

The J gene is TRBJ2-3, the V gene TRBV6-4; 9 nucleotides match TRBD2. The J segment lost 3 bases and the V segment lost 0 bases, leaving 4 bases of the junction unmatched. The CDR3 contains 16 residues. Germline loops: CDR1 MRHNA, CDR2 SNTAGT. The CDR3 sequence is CASSDSAGGGTDTQYF. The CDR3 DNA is TGTGCCAGCAGTGACTCAGCGGGAGGCGGGACAGATACGCAGTATTTT.

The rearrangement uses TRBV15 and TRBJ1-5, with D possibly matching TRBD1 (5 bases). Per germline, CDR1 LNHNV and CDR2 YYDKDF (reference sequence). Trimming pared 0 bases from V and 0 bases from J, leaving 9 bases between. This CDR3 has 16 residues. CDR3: CATSRDQGDSNQPQHF. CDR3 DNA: TGTGCCACCAGCAGAGATCAAGGGGATAGCAATCAGCCCCAGCATTTT.

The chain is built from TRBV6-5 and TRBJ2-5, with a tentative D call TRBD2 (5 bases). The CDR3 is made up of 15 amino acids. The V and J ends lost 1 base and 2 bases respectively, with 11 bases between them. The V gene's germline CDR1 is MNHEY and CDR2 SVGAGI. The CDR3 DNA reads TGTGCCAGCAGTTACTACCAAGCGGCGCAAGAGACCCAGTACTTC. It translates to CASSYYQAAQETQYF.

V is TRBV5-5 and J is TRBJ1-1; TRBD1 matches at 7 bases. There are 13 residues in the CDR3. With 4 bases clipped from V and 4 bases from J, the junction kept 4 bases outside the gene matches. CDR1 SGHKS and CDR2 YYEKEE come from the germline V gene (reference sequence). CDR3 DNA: TGTGCCAGCAGCCCGTACAGGGGCACTGAAGCTTTCTTT. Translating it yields CASSPYRGTEAFF.

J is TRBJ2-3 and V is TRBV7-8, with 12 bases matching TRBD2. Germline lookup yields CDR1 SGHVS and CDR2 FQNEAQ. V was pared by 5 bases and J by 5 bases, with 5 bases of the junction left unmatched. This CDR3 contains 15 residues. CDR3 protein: CASSLSGLAGDTQYF. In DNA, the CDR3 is TGTGCCAGCAGCCTCTCGGGACTAGCGGGAGATACGCAGTATTTT.

Written as DNA, the CDR3 is TGTGCCAGCAGCGTAGCCCAACTAGCGTCTGATACGCAGTATTTT. This encodes CASSVAQLASDTQYF. This sequence joins TRBV9 and TRBJ2-3; TRBD2 matches at 7 bases. There are 15 residues in the CDR3. Unmatched junction bases numbered 7, after V lost 0 bases and J lost 6 bases. Germline lookup yields CDR1 SGDLS and CDR2 YYNGEE.

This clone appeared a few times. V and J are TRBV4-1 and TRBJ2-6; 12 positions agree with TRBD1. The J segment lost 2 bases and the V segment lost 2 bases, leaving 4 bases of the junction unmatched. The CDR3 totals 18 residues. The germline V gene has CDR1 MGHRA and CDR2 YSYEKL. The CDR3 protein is CASSQFGTGGTGANVLTF. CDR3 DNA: TGCGCCAGCAGCCAATTCGGGACAGGGGGCACTGGGGCCAACGTCCTGACTTTC.